The 18 T cell receptor beta chains in this list originate from one sample, sequenced in a study of shared clonotypes between healthy human individuals. Generated by immunoSEQ multiplex PCR, the TCRdb table keeps only in-frame clones and is missing some. The data hold about 2.1 million clones, with approximately 94% observed a single time. The naive CD8 fraction comprised CD45RO-negative cells positively selected for CCR7 and excluded terminally differentiated effector memory CD45RA+ cells. Sequencing used naive CD8+ T cells from PBMCs. Receptors were obtained from a man aged 18 to 29 in good health. Some clones in this sample may be carry-over from other donors' samples.

J is TRBJ1-3 and V is TRBV4-2; D is unresolved. V dropped 2 bases and J dropped 1 base, with 9 bases sitting between them. Germline CDR1 LGHNA, CDR2 YNFKEQ. The CDR3 is 15 amino acids. This chain's CDR3 is CASSQPRSSGNTIYF. The DNA of the CDR3 is TGTGCCAGCAGCCAACCGCGAAGTTCTGGAAACACCATATATTTT.

V is TRBV28 and J is TRBJ1-5; D is unresolved. The CDR3 covers 14 residues. With 2 bases removed from V and 9 bases from J, the gap between germline ends came to 14 bases. From germline, CDR1 is MDHEN and CDR2 SYDVKM. CDR3 coding DNA: TGTGCCAGCAGTTTACTCCCGGGGTATGGGCCCCAGCATTTT. Translating it yields CASSLLPGYGPQHF. The full variable domain, its missing parts supplied by reference TRBV28 and TRBJ1-5, is DVKVTQSSRYLVKRTGEKVFLECVQDMDHENMFWYRQDPGLGLRLIYFSYDVKMKEKGDIPEGYSVSREKKERFSLILESASTNQTSMYLCASSLLPGYGPQHFGDGTRLSIL.

This sequence joins TRBV5-3 and TRBJ2-1, with 13 bases that match TRBD2. TRBV5-3 is marked as an open reading frame, function uncertain. V lost 4 bases to trimming and J lost 10 bases; unmatched junction nucleotides: 2. This CDR3 has 13 amino acids. In DNA form, the CDR3 reads TGTGCCAGAAGCACGGGACTAGCGGGAGAGCAGTTCTTC. Encoded protein: CARSTGLAGEQFF.

The J gene is TRBJ2-1, the V gene TRBV11-1; 7 bases agree with TRBD2. From germline, CDR1 is SGHAT and CDR2 FQDESV (reference sequence). Trimming at V came to 11 bases and at J to 2 bases, leaving 6 bases not matched to a gene. The CDR3 sequence is 13 residues long. DNA for the CDR3: TGTGCCGTGGGGCTAGCGGCCTACAATGAGCAGTTCTTC. Its protein is CAVGLAAYNEQFF.

As regards this clone: The same CDR3 arises from other DNA sequences in this sample as well. Here the CDR3 DNA reads TGTGCCAGCAGTTACTTAGGCGGGAGCTCCTACGAGCAGTACTTC. Translated: CASSYLGGSSYEQYF. The chain recombines TRBV6-5 with TRBJ2-7; 7 bases are a match to TRBD2. Per the germline V gene, CDR1 is MNHEY and CDR2 is SVGAGI. V gave up 1 base and J gave up 0 bases; unmatched junction bases: 3. The CDR3 runs 15 residues.

V and J are TRBV30 and TRBJ2-1; possible D gene TRBD2, 5 bases. The V end lost 0 bases, the J end lost 7 bases, and 13 bases lay between the germline ends. CDR3 length: 14 amino acids. Germline V gene data show CDR1 as GTSNPN and CDR2 as SVGIG (reference sequence). The CDR3: CAWSVQETRNEQFF. As DNA, the CDR3 is TGTGCCTGGAGTGTGCAGGAAACTAGGAATGAGCAGTTCTTC.

The chain joins TRBV27 to TRBJ2-3; 10 bases match TRBD2. V was clipped by 6 bases and J by 5 bases; unmatched bases: 8. The CDR3 has 15 residues. From germline, CDR1 is MNHEY and CDR2 SMNVEV (reference sequence). The CDR3 here is CASSLLAGNGDTQYF. The CDR3 coding sequence is TGTGCCAGCAGCCTACTAGCGGGAAACGGAGATACGCAGTATTTT.

The V gene is TRBV13, the J gene TRBJ2-7; 10 bases are a match to TRBD1. CDR3 length equals 16 residues. Losses at the gene ends were 5 bases for V and 5 bases for J; bases not matched to a gene: 12. Looked up from germline, CDR1 is PRHDT and CDR2 is FYEKMQ (reference sequence). The CDR3: CASSIEKDRGRNEQYF. In DNA, the CDR3 is TGTGCCAGCAGCATCGAAAAAGACAGGGGGCGTAACGAGCAGTACTTC.

CDR3 nucleotides: TGTGCCAGCAGTATGGGACTAGCGGGATATGAGGATGAGCAGTTCTTC. It translates to CASSMGLAGYEDEQFF. V gene TRBV28 combines with J gene TRBJ2-1, with 13 positions matching TRBD2. Germline trimming cut 5 bases from V and 8 bases from J; bases unmatched to any gene: 9. Germline V gene lookup returns CDR1 MDHEN and CDR2 SYDVKM. This CDR3 has 16 residues.

The chain recombines TRBV6-1 with TRBJ2-3; the D gene is possibly TRBD2 (6 bases). V was clipped by 3 bases and J by 2 bases, with 24 bases between them. This CDR3 is 19 amino acids long. CDR1 is MNHNS, CDR2 SASEGT, per germline. This chain's CDR3 is CASSDRDLNLRGSTDTQYF. CDR3 DNA: TGTGCCAGCAGTGACCGGGACCTTAACCTTCGGGGGTCCACAGATACGCAGTATTTT.

The V call is TRBV7-2, the J call TRBJ2-5, with TRBD2 as a possible D gene (5 bases). Trimming pared 5 bases from V and 4 bases from J, leaving 29 bases between. The CDR3 loop spans 19 amino acids. Per the germline V gene, CDR1 is SGHTA and CDR2 is FQGNSA. Here the CDR3 DNA reads TGTGCCAGCAGCCAAACTTGGGTTGCGACTACAACCCACGGAGAGACCCAGTACTTC. Its protein is CASSQTWVATTTHGETQYF.

The V and J genes are TRBV29-1 and TRBJ2-7; 7 bases line up with TRBD1. CDR1 is SQVTM and CDR2 is ANQGSEA in the germline V gene. Trimming cost V 5 bases and J 1 base; bases outside gene matches: 14. The CDR3 length is 16 residues. The CDR3 region has the DNA TGCAGCGTTCCTTCTACCAGACAGGGTGGTTCCTACGAGCAGTACTTC. Translated: CSVPSTRQGGSYEQYF.

The chain uses TRBV25-1 and TRBJ2-1; no reliable D call. The CDR3 covers 14 residues. V gave up 3 bases and J gave up 6 bases, with 12 bases separating them. The V gene's germline CDR1 is MGHDK and CDR2 SYGVNS. This chain's CDR3 is CASSDLGYLNEQFF. In DNA form, the CDR3 reads TGTGCCAGCAGTGACTTAGGGTACCTCAATGAGCAGTTCTTC.

The rearrangement links TRBV7-9 to TRBJ1-1; D call uncertain. Germline assignment: CDR1 SEHNR and CDR2 FQNEAQ (reference sequence). This CDR3 has 14 residues. V lost 6 bases and J 2 bases, leaving 13 bases between the germline ends. The CDR3: CASRGIIRNTEAFF. The CDR3 DNA is TGTGCCAGCAGGGGGATCATAAGAAACACTGAAGCTTTCTTT. The full variable domain, its missing parts supplied by reference TRBV7-9 and TRBJ1-1, is DTGVSQNPRHKITKRGQNVTFRCDPISEHNRLYWYRQTLGQGPEFLTYFQNEAQLEKSRLLSDRFSAERPKGSFSTLEIQRTEQGDSAMYLCASRGIIRNTEAFFGQGTRLTVV.

The rearrangement uses TRBV27 and TRBJ2-3, with 10 bases identical to TRBD2. There are 17 residues in the CDR3. The trim removed 3 bases at V and 3 bases at J, leaving 9 bases unmatched. The germline V gene has CDR1 MNHEY and CDR2 SMNVEV (reference sequence). The CDR3 DNA follows: TGTGCCAGCAGTTTCCTACTAGCGGGAAGGTTGACAGATACGCAGTATTTT. Translating gives CASSFLLAGRLTDTQYF.

The table lists this clone with a count of one. V is TRBV9 and J is TRBJ1-3, with 7 positions matching TRBD1. This CDR3 spans 15 amino acids. Germline V lookup: CDR1 SGDLS, CDR2 YYNGEE. Germline trimming cut 2 bases from V and 4 bases from J; bases unmatched to any gene: 6. As DNA, the CDR3 is TGTGCCAGCAGCGTGGACCCGGGACAGGGAAACACCATATATTTT. Its protein product is CASSVDPGQGNTIYF.

The chain employs TRBV12-5 and TRBJ2-1; 8 bases line up with TRBD1. The J segment lost 0 bases and the V segment lost 9 bases, leaving 4 bases of the junction unmatched. The CDR3 has 14 amino acids. The germline CDR1 and CDR2 sequences are LGHNT and FRNRAP. In nucleotides, the CDR3 is TGTGCTAGCCAGGGACAGGCCTCCTACAATGAGCAGTTCTTC. Translated, it gives CASQGQASYNEQFF. Together with reference TRBV12-5 and TRBJ2-1, the CDR3 gives the full variable domain: DARVTQTPRHKVTEMGQEVTMRCQPILGHNTVFWYRQTMMQGLELLAYFRNRAPLDDSGMPKDRFSAEMPDATLATLKIQPSEPRDSAVYFCASQGQASYNEQFFGPGTRLTVL.

The chain uses TRBV11-2 and TRBJ2-1; D possibly corresponds to TRBD1 (5 bases). The V end lost 3 bases, the J end lost 5 bases, and 11 bases lay between the germline ends. The CDR3 is 14 amino acids. Germline V lookup: CDR1 SGHAT, CDR2 FQNNGV. Written as DNA, the CDR3 is TGTGCCAGCAGCTTTGTGGGGCAGAACAATGAGCAGTTCTTC. This sequence encodes CASSFVGQNNEQFF.